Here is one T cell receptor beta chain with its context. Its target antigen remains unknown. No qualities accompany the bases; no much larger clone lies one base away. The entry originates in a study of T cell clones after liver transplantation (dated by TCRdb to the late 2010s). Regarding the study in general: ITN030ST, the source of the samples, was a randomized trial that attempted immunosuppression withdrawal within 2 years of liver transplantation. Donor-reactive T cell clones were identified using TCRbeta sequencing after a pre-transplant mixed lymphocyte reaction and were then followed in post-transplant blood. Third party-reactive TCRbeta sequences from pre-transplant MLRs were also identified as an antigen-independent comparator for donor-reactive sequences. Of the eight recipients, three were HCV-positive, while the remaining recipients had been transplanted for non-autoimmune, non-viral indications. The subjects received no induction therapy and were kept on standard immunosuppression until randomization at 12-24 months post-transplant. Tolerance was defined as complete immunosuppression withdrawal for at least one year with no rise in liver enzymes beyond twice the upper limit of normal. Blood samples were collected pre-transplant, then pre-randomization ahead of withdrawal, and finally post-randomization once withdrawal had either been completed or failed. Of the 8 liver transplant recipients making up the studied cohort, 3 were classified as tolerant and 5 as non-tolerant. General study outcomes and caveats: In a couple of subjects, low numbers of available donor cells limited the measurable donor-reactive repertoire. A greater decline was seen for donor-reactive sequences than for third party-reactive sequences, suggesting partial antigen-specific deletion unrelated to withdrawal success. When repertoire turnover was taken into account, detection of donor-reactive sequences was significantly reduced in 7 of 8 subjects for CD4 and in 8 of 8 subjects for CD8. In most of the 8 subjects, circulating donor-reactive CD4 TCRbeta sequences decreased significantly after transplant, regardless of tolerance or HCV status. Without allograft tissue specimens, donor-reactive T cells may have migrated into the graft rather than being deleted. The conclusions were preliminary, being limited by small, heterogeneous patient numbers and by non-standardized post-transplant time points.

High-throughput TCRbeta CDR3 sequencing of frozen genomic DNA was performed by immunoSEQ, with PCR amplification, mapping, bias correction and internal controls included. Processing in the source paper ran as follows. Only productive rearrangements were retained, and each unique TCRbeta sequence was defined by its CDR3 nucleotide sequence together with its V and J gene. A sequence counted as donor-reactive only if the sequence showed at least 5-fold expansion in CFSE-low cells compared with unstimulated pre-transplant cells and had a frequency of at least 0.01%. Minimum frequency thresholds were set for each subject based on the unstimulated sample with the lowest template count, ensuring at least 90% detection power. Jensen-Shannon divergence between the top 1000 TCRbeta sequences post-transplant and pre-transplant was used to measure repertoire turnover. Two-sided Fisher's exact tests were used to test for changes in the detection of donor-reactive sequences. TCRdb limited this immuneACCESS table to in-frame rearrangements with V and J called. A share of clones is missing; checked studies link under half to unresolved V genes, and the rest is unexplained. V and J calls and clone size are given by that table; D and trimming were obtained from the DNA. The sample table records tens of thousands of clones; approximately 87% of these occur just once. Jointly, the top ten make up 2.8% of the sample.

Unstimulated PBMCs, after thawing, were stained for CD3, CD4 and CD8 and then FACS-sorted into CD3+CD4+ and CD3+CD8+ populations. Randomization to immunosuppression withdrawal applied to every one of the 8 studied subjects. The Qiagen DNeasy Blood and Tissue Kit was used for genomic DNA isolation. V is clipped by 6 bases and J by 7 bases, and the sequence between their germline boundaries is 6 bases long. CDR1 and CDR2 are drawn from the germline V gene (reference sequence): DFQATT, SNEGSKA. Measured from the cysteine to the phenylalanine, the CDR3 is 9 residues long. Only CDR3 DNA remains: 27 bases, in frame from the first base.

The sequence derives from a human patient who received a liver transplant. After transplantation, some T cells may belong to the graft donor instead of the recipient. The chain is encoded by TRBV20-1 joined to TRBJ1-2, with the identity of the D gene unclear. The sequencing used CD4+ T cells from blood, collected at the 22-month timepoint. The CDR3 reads CSAEGGYTF. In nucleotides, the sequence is TGCAGTGCGGAGGGTGGCTACACCTTC.